The text below deals with one T cell receptor beta chain. Germline assignment: CDR1 LGHDT and CDR2 YNNKEL (reference sequence). The CDR3 is made up of 14 amino acids. V lost 4 bases and J lost 5, with 12 bases in between. These data come from a study of blood T cell repertoires in COVID-19. In the study overall: T cells, B-cell-depleted T cells, or PBMCs supplied cDNA or gDNA.

Those enrolled, adults aged roughly 18 to 100 years, came from around 25 US areas. Either two negative PCRs, clearance, or symptom resolution qualified Cohort 3 donors as recovered. Method: immunoSEQ multiplex PCR; TCRdb's copy keeps in-frame clones and lacks some. The data hold more than 250,000 clones, with more than 75% observed a single time. The sample consisted of PBMCs or T cells enriched from blood (not recorded which). The chain couples TRBV3-1 (or the pseudogene TRBV3-2) to TRBJ2-1, with a weak D call TRBD1 (5 bases). The receptor was derived from a woman aged 18-30 years who had recovered from COVID-19. In nucleotides, the CDR3 is TGTGCCAGCAGCCCCTACAGGACCCACAATGAGCAGTTCTTC. It yields the protein CASSPYRTHNEQFF.